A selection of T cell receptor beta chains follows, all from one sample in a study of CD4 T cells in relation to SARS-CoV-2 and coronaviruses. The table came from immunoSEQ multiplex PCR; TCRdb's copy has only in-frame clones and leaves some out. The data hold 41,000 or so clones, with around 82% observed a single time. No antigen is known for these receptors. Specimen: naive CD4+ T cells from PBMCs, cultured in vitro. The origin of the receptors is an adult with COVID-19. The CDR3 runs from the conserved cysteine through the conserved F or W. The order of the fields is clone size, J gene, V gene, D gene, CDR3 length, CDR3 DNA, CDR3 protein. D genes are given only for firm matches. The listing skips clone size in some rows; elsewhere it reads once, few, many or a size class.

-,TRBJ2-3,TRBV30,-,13,TGTGCCTGGACAAGCGGAGGCACAGATACGCAGTATTTT,CAWTSGGTDTQYF
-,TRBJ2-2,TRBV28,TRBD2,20,TGTGCCAGCAGTTTTGTCATGGGGTGGCGGGAGGTATCGAACACCGGGGAGCTGTTTTTT,CASSFVMGWREVSNTGELFF
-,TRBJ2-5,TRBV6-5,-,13,TGTGCCAGCAGTTCCAGGGCTCAAGAGACCCAGTACTTC,CASSSRAQETQYF
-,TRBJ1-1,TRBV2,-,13,TGTGCCAGCAGTGAACGGCCCGCCACTGAAGCTTTCTTT,CASSERPATEAFF
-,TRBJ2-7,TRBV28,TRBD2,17,TGTGCCAGCAGTTTCTCCATTGGACTAGCGCTCTCCTACGAGCAGTACTTC,CASSFSIGLALSYEQYF
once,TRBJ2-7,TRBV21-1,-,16,TGTGCCAGCAGCAAAAGGGCAGTTCGATGTCTCTACGAGCAGTACTTC,CASSKRAVRCLYEQYF
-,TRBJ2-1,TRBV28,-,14,TGTGCCAGCACCCTCAGCGTGGCCTACAATGAGCAGTTCTTC,CASTLSVAYNEQFF
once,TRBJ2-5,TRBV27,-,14,TGTGCCAGCAGTTTATCGATGGAGCAAGAGACCCAGTACTTC,CASSLSMEQETQYF
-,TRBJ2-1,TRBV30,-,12,TGTGCCTGGAGCGCTGGAGGGGCTGAGCAGTTCTTC,CAWSAGGAEQFF
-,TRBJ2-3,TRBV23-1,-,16,TGCGCCAGCAGTCATCCTCCAAAAAACTTCGCAGATACGCAGTATTTT,CASSHPPKNFADTQYF
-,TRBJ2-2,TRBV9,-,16,TGTGCCAGCAGCTACAACAGCGCTGCGAACACCGGGGAGCTGTTTTTT,CASSYNSAANTGELFF
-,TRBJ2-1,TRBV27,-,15,TGTGCCAGCAGTTTATCCTCATGGACCTACAATGAGCAGTTCTTC,CASSLSSWTYNEQFF
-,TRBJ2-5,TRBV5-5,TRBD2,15,TGTGCCAGCAGCTTGATGGGCGGGAGATTAGAGACCCAGTACTTC,CASSLMGGRLETQYF
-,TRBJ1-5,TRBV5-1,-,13,TGCGCCAGCAGCCAAGGCGGGAATCAGCCCCAGCATTTT,CASSQGGNQPQHF
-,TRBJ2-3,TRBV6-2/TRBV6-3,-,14,TGTGCCAGCAGTTACTCGAGCTCAACAGATACGCAGTATTTT,CASSYSSSTDTQYF
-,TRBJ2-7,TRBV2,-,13,TGTGCCAGCAGTGAAGGTTGGGGGTACGAGCAGTACTTC,CASSEGWGYEQYF
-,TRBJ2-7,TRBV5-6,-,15,TGTGCCAGCAGCTTGGGCATCCACGCGGCCTACGAGCAGTACTTC,CASSLGIHAAYEQYF
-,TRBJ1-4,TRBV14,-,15,TGTGCCAGCAGGAAAAGCGGGCAGGGTAATGAAAAACTGTTTTTT,CASRKSGQGNEKLFF
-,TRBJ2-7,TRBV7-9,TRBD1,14,TGTGCCAGCAGCGCCGGGACAGGGAGGGACGAGCAGTACTTC,CASSAGTGRDEQYF
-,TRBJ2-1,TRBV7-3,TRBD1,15,TGTGCCAGCAGCTCACAGGGGGCTGGGTACAATGAGCAGTTCTTC,CASSSQGAGYNEQFF
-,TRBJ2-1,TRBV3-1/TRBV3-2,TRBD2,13,TGTGCCAGCAGCACCGGACTAGTCAATGAGCAGTTCTTC,CASSTGLVNEQFF
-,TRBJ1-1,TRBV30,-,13,TGTGCCTGGAGTGTGGGGGAAAACACTGAAGCTTTCTTT,CAWSVGENTEAFF
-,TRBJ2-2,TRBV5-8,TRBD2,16,TGTGCCACCAGGAGACTAAGCGGGAGAGTTACCGGGGAGCTGTTTTTT,CATRRLSGRVTGELFF
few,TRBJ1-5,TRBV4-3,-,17,TGCGCCAGCAGCCAAGATATCGGTGGGGGCGCCTATCAGCCCCAGCATTTT,CASSQDIGGGAYQPQHF
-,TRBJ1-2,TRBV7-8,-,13,TGTGCCAGCAGCTTCGCACAACCGGGTGGCTACACCTTC,CASSFAQPGGYTF
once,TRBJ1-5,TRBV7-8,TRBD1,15,TGTGCCAGCAGCCTTCAGGGACAGGGTTCCCAGCCCCAGCATTTT,CASSLQGQGSQPQHF
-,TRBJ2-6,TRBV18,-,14,TGTGCCAGCTCCCGCCGAGCTGGGGCCAACGTCCTGACTTTC,CASSRRAGANVLTF
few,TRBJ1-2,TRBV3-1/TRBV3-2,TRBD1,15,TGTGCCAGCAGCCTGTGGACAGGATCAGGCTATGGCTACACCTTC,CASSLWTGSGYGYTF
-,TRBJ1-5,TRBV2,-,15,TGTGCCAGCAGTGCCCAGGGAGGAGGTGTTCAGCCCCAGCATTTT,CASSAQGGGVQPQHF
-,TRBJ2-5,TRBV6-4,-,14,TGTGCCAGCCGGCATCAGGGGTGGGGAGAGACCCAGTACTTC,CASRHQGWGETQYF
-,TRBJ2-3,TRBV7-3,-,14,TGTGCCAGCAGCTCGGGGACCGGCACAGATACGCAGTATTTT,CASSSGTGTDTQYF
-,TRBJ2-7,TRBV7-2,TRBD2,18,TGTGCCAGCAGTAAAGGACTAGCGGGACTATATACTCTATACGAGCAGTACTTC,CASSKGLAGLYTLYEQYF
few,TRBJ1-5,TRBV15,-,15,TGTGCCACCAGCAGAGATCTACAGCCGGCGGTTACCCAGCATTTT,CATSRDLQPAVTQHF
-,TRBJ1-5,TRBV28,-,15,TGTGCCAGCAGTTCGAAAGGGGCGGGCAATCAGCCCCAGCATTTT,CASSSKGAGNQPQHF
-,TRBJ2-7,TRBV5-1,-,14,TGCGCCAGCAGCTTGACGGGACTTTCCTACGAGCAGTACTTC,CASSLTGLSYEQYF
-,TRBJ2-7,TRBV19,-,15,TGTGCCAGTAGTATGGCGGCCGGGAGCTCCTACGAGCAGTACTTC,CASSMAAGSSYEQYF
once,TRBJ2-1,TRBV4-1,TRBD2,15,TGCGCCAGCAGCCCGGGACTAGCGGGCAGTCGTGAGCAGTTCTTC,CASSPGLAGSREQFF
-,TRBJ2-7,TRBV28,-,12,TGTGCCAGCAGTCAGGGGGGATTCGAGCAGTACTTC,CASSQGGFEQYF
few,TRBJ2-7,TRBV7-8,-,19,TGTGCCAGCAGCTTAGCCAGTGTCTACCCCAGGGTAGGTTCCTACGAGCAGTACTTC,CASSLASVYPRVGSYEQYF
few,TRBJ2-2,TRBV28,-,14,TGTGCCAGCAGGCCCGGACAGAACACCGGGGAGCTGTTTTTT,CASRPGQNTGELFF
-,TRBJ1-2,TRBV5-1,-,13,TGCGCCAGTGCCCTTGATAATCTGACCGGATACACCTTC,CASALDNLTGYTF
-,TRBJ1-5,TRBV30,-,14,TGTGCCTGGAGTGCCAGCTACCTCAATCAGCCCCAGCATTTT,CAWSASYLNQPQHF
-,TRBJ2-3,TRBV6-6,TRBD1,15,TGTGCCAGCAGGACCCACAGGGGAAAGACAGATACGCAGTATTTT,CASRTHRGKTDTQYF
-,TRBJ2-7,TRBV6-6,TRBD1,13,TGTGCCAGCACCTTCCGGGACAGAGACGAGCAGTACTTC,CASTFRDRDEQYF
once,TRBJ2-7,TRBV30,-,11,TGTGCCTGGAAGGACCGCTACGAGCAGTACTTC,CAWKDRYEQYF
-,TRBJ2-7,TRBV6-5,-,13,TGTGCCAGCAGGAAGACTGTCACCTACGAGCAGTACTTC,CASRKTVTYEQYF
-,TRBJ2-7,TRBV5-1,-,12,TGCGCCAGCAGTAGACCCTCCTACGAGCAGTACTTC,CASSRPSYEQYF
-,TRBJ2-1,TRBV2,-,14,TGTGCCAGCAGTGACTGGGGCTCCTACAATGAGCAGTTCTTC,CASSDWGSYNEQFF
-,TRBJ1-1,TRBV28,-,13,TGTGCCAGCACCCCTCCAGTTGTGACTGAAGCTTTCTTT,CASTPPVVTEAFF